Below, 4 T cell receptor beta chains from the same sample are listed, as sequenced in a study of OX40 agonist ivuxolimab in advanced cancers. TCRdb's copy holds only in-frame clones and misses some; the assay was immunoSEQ multiplex PCR. The repertoire holds 50,000 to 75,000 clones, with 86% as singletons. This specimen was CD4+ or CD8+ T cells sorted from blood, taken in a trial of the OX40 agonist ivuxolimab. The receptors originated from an adult with an advanced solid tumor such as melanoma, head and neck, liver or kidney cancer.

V is TRBV6-1 and J is TRBJ1-1; tentatively, D is TRBD1 (5 bases). The germline V and J ends were trimmed by 4 bases and 1 base, with 19 bases remaining between them. Looked up from germline, CDR1 is MNHNS and CDR2 is SASEGT. The CDR3 has 17 amino acids. The CDR3 DNA reads as TGTGCCAGCAGTGTAGCCGGGACGCTAGGGAGGAACACTGAAGCTTTCTTT. Translated: CASSVAGTLGRNTEAFF.

The V and J genes are TRBV4-2 and TRBJ1-2; D remains unclear. The germline V and J ends were trimmed by 5 bases and 3 bases, with 16 bases remaining between them. The CDR3 covers 15 residues. Germline V gene sequence: CDR1 LGHNA, CDR2 YNFKEQ. CDR3 amino acids: CASSREGASYYGYTF. CDR3 sequence (DNA): TGTGCCAGCAGCAGAGAAGGAGCGAGCTACTATGGCTACACCTTC.

The gene calls are TRBV27 and TRBJ2-7, with D possibly being TRBD2 (6 bases). Germline V gives CDR1 MNHEY, CDR2 SMNVEV (reference sequence). Between the trimmed V and J ends, which lost 3 bases and 4 bases, there was a span of 19 bases. The length of the CDR3 is 16 residues. CDR3 region: CASSFRAGSSLYEQYF. In DNA form, the CDR3 reads TGTGCCAGCAGTTTTAGGGCGGGATCCTCCTTATACGAGCAGTACTTC.

This rearrangement joins TRBV6-1 to TRBJ1-5; D remains unclear. The CDR3 is 13 residues long. CDR1 and CDR2 (germline): MNHNS, SASEGT. Between the trimmed V and J ends, which lost 5 bases and 9 bases, there was a span of 14 bases. CDR3 region: CASSSPGDRPQHF. The DNA of the CDR3 is TGTGCCAGCAGTTCCCCCGGGGATCGGCCCCAGCATTTT.